This T cell receptor beta chain emerged from a study of blood T cell repertoires in COVID-19. For the study at large: The samples span acute and convalescent COVID-19 from the United States, Italy and Spain. In each case, the material was cDNA or gDNA derived from T cells, B-cell-depleted T cells, or PBMCs.

With 0 bases removed from V and 6 bases from J, the gap between germline ends came to 17 bases. The CDR3 spans 16 residues. Germline CDR1 reads LGHDT; CDR2 reads YNNKEL (reference sequence). Assay used: immunoSEQ multiplex PCR; TCRdb lists only in-frame clones, some missing. The table has 120,000 to 150,000 clones, more than 70% seen once. Sequencing input: peripheral blood. The V and J genes are TRBV3-1 (or the pseudogene TRBV3-2) and TRBJ1-1; the D is unclear. The source is a human donor in a cohort sampled during active COVID-19. The CDR3 DNA sequence: TGTGCCAGCAGCCAAGATCTTGAATCCCTTAACTCTGAAGCTTTCTTT. Protein: CASSQDLESLNSEAFF.